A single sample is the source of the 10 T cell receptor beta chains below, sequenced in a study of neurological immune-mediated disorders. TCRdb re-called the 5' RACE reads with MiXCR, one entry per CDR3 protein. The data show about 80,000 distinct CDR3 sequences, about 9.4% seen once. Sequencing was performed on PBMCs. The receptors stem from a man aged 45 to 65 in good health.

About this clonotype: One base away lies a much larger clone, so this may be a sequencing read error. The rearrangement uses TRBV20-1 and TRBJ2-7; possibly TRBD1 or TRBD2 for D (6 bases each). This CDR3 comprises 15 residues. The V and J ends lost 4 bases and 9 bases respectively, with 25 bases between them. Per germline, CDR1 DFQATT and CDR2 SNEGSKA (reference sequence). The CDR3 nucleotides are TGCAGTGCTATCTTAGGGGGGCTCCAAGCGATTGGGCAGTACTTC. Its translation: CSAILGGLQAIGQYF.

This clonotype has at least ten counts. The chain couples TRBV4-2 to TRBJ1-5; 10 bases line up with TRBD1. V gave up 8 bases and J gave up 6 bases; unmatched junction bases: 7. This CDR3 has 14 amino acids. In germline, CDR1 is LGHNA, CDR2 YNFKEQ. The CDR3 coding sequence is TGTGCCAGCGGACGGGACAGGGGACGTCAGCCCCAGCATTTT. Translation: CASGRDRGRQPQHF.

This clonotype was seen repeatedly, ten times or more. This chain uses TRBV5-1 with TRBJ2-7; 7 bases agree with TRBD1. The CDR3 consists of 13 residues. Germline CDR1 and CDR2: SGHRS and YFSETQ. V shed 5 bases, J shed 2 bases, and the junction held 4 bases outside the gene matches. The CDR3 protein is CASRPGGPYEQYF. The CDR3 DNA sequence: TGCGCCAGCAGACCAGGGGGACCCTACGAGCAGTACTTC.

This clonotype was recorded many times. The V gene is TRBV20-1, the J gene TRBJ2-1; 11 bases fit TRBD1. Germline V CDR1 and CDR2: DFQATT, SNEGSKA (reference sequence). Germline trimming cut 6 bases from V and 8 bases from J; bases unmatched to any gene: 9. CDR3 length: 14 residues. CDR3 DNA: TGCAGTGCGACCCGGGACAGGGGGGCGGATGAGCAGTTCTTC. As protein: CSATRDRGADEQFF.

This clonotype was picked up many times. CDR3 protein: CASSSTGAFTDTQYF. The CDR3 DNA follows: TGCGCCAGCAGCTCGACAGGGGCCTTCACAGATACGCAGTATTTT. This chain uses TRBV5-1 with TRBJ2-3; 8 bases match TRBD1. V trimming: 3 bases; J trimming: 2 bases; junction bases outside the gene matches: 5. This CDR3 is 15 amino acids long. CDR1 is SGHRS and CDR2 is YFSETQ in the germline V gene.

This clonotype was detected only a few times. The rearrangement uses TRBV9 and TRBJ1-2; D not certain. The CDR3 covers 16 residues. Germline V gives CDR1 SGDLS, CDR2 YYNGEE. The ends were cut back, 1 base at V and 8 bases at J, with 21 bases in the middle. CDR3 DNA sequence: TGTGCCAGCAGCGTATTAAGTTCGGTCTATGATGACGGCTACACCTTC. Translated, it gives CASSVLSSVYDDGYTF.

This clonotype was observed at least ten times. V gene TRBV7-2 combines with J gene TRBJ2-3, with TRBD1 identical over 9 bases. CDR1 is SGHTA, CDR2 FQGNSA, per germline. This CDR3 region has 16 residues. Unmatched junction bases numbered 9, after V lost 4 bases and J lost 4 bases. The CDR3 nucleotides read TGTGCCAGCAGCTCCGGGACAGGGAAAGGGCCAGATACGCAGTATTTT. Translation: CASSSGTGKGPDTQYF.

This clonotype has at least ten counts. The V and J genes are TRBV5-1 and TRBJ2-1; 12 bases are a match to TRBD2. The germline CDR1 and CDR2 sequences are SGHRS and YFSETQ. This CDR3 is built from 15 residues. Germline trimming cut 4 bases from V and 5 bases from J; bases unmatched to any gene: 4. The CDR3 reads CASSVLAGGHNEQFF. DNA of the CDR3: TGCGCCAGCAGCGTACTAGCGGGGGGCCACAATGAGCAGTTCTTC.

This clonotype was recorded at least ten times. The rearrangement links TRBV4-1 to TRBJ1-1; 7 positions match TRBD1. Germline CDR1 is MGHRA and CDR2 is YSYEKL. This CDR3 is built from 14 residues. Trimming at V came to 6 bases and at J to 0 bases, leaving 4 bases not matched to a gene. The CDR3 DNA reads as TGCGCCAGCAGAGCCGACAGGGTGAACACTGAAGCTTTCTTT. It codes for CASRADRVNTEAFF.

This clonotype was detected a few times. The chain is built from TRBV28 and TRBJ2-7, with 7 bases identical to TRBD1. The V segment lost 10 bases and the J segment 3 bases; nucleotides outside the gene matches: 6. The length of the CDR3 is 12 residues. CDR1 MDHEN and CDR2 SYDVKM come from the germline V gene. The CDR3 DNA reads TGTGCCACCGAGGGGGCTCTCTACGAGCAGTACTTC. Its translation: CATEGALYEQYF.